This T cell receptor beta chain originates from a study of T cells in Graves' hyperthyroidism and ophthalmopathy (dated 2019 in TCRdb). General notes on the study: Peripheral blood samples were taken at initial diagnosis, before any treatment was given. TCR V-J signatures able to tell the groups apart were searched for in a discovery cohort of 95 or so patients, of whom around 42 had Graves' ophthalmopathy and roughly 58 had stable Graves' hyperthyroidism. Prospective prediction of ophthalmopathy was tested in an independent validation cohort of 18 to 20 hyperthyroidism patients and 15 to 17 patients who later progressed to ophthalmopathy. The 75 to 100 discovery patients were randomly divided into training and test sets at a 7:3 ratio. Thyroid tissue and blood T-cell repertoires from six Graves' hyperthyroidism patients were also compared in the study. Once sampling was done, hyperthyroidism patients were given methimazole at a starting dose of 30 mg daily, whereas ophthalmopathy patients were given high-dose intravenous methylprednisolone. The paper reports TCR Vbeta CDR3 sequencing of 140 or so peripheral blood samples: around 41 ophthalmopathy, roughly 80 hyperthyroidism and 17 progressor patients. Summary of the overall study and its limitations: In cross-validation, a model built on a 13 V-J signature told ophthalmopathy apart from stable hyperthyroidism with 85% to 90% sensitivity and about 81% specificity, and in testing the same model reached 80%/75%. Sample size was not statistically predetermined, and investigators were not blinded to group allocation. In validation, the model predicted progression to ophthalmopathy a median of 6.5 months before onset, with about 71% sensitivity and almost 75% specificity. Most expanded thyroid clonotypes (frequency above 0.001) were also found in blood, which suggests that blood repertoires may mirror thyroid immune responses.

The CDR3 goes from the cysteine to the phenylalanine over 12 residues. Only the CDR3 DNA is retained, 36 bases long and in frame from the first base. At the junction V is shortened by 6 bases and J by 3 bases, with 9 bases in between. The germline V gene encodes CDR1 MNHNS and CDR2 SASEGT. The TCR beta CDR3 regions were amplified from RNA transcripts. The first round of RT-PCR for the TCR CDR3 was performed with the HTBI primer set and the Qiagen OneStep RT-PCR kit. Libraries were constructed in a second round of multiplex PCR, after which size selection and purification were carried out. Sequencing of the libraries was done on an Illumina HiSeq2000 using paired-end 100 bp reads. In the paper's pipeline: SOAPnuke was used to process the raw data, removing reads that contained adapters or uncalled bases, had a mean Phred below 15, or lacked an exact match to the constant primer or identifier. High-quality paired reads were merged using COPE v1.2.5, and each unique nucleotide sequence was defined as a clonotype. MiTCR v1.1 was used to align the clonotypes against IMGT TRBV, TRBD and TRBJ reference segments. Only V-J combinations with frequency above 0.0001, covering about 99% of repertoires, were analysed. The TCS score was defined as F50 (clonal expansion) divided by E x V (chaos), with BLOSUM62-based TCRdist calculated between CDR3 peptides within each V-J. Welch's t-statistics and random forest reduced 500 to 550 V-J features to under 15, which were used in a naive Bayes classifier (R e1071). The public reads were reanalyzed by TCRdb: fastp trimming at Q25, MiXCR alignment, in-frame beta chains only. Rows merge per CDR3 protein into single entries with the most common DNA and genes. The authors' filters were not applied to this entry. In this sample the table shows 300,000 to 450,000 distinct CDR3 sequences, roughly 17% of which occur a single time. The top ten clones comprise roughly 35% of the sample.

Hyperthyroidism patients were aged 18 to 65 years and newly diagnosed, with disease duration of less than 2 months. Patients with uncontrolled infections, other autoimmune diseases, pregnancy or lactation were excluded. Diagnoses were established on the basis of clinical symptoms, serum thyroxine and TRAb, thyroid ultrasound, and orbital computed tomography. Blood from progressor patients was drawn when they were first diagnosed with hyperthyroidism, before any ophthalmopathy symptoms appeared. PBMCs were isolated from about 9 ml of fresh peripheral blood by Ficoll-Paque density gradient centrifugation. Progressor patients were defined as those initially diagnosed with Graves' hyperthyroidism in whom ophthalmopathy developed during follow-up. Total RNA was extracted using Trizol reagent, and RNA quality was assessed on an Agilent 2100 Bioanalyzer. In this sample, this clonotype turned up many times. Its recognized antigen is unknown. The sample holds no much larger clone one base away, and base qualities are not on file.

The sequenced material came from blood. Here the chain combines TRBV6-1 and TRBJ2-7; the D segment could be TRBD1, given 6 matching bases. The sequence came from a woman aged 30 to 39 with Graves' hyperthyroidism that later progressed to Graves' ophthalmopathy. The CDR3 amino acid sequence is: CASRGRGYEQYF. The nucleotide sequence reads TGTGCCAGCAGAGGCAGGGGCTACGAGCAGTACTTC.